This is a list of T cell receptor beta chains from one sample in a study of identical twins. TCRdb called the 5' RACE reads again in MiXCR, with one record for every CDR3 protein. The sample consists of 350,000 to 450,000 distinct CDR3 sequences, 15% to 20% of them appearing once. Sequenced input: naive T cells sorted from blood. Receptors were obtained from a man aged 45-65 years in good health. CDR3s include the opening cysteine and the closing phenylalanine or tryptophan. The order of the fields is D gene, J gene, V gene, clone size, CDR3 protein, CDR3 DNA. The D gene is left open where the match is weak. A row's size may be missing; if present it is once, few, many or a size class.

-	TRBJ2-7	TRBV27	few	CASSLGRLTYEQYF	TGTGCCAGCAGTTTAGGACGGTTGACCTACGAGCAGTACTTC
-	TRBJ2-2	TRBV9	few	CASSVGSVGELFF	TGTGCCAGCAGCGTAGGGTCGGTCGGGGAGCTGTTTTTT
TRBD2	TRBJ2-1	TRBV7-3	-	CASSLERGNEQFF	TGTGCCAGCAGCTTAGAGCGGGGGAATGAGCAGTTCTTC
TRBD2	TRBJ2-2	TRBV5-1	many	CASSLDGLAGANTGELFF	TGCGCCAGCAGCTTGGATGGGCTAGCGGGGGCCAACACCGGGGAGCTGTTTTTT
-	TRBJ2-5	TRBV27	few	CASSLFTGHQETQYF	TGTGCCAGCAGTTTATTTACGGGACACCAAGAGACCCAGTACTTC
TRBD1	TRBJ2-7	TRBV19	few	CASRRSRDSTYEQYF	TGTGCCAGCCGACGTTCCCGGGACAGTACCTACGAGCAGTACTTC
TRBD1	TRBJ2-7	TRBV15	once	CATSSEALDRGYEQYF	TGTGCCACCAGCAGCGAAGCCCTCGACAGGGGCTACGAGCAGTACTTC
-	TRBJ1-2	TRBV21-1	-	CASSKGGASYGYTF	TGTGCCAGCAGCAAAGGGGGCGCGAGCTATGGCTACACCTTC
-	TRBJ2-5	TRBV29-1	-	CSVEEAGIETQYF	TGCAGCGTTGAAGAGGCAGGGATAGAGACCCAGTACTTC
-	TRBJ2-1	TRBV29-1	many	CSVWDGYNEQFF	TGCAGCGTATGGGACGGATACAATGAGCAGTTCTTC
TRBD2	TRBJ2-1	TRBV7-3	-	CASSLSSGSHNEQFF	TGTGCCAGCAGCTTAAGTAGCGGGAGCCACAATGAGCAGTTCTTC
TRBD1	TRBJ1-4	TRBV9	-	CASQGQGDEKLFF	TGTGCCAGCCAGGGACAGGGAGATGAAAAACTGTTTTTT
TRBD1	TRBJ2-5	TRBV20-1	-	CSALPHGQGAWETQYF	TGCAGTGCCCTCCCCCACGGGCAGGGGGCTTGGGAGACCCAGTACTTC
TRBD2	TRBJ2-1	TRBV7-3	-	CASSLAGTIYNEQFF	TGTGCCAGCAGCTTAGCCGGGACTATCTACAATGAGCAGTTCTTC
-	TRBJ2-1	TRBV2	few	CASSGLNNEQFF	TGTGCCAGCAGTGGCCTGAACAATGAGCAGTTCTTC